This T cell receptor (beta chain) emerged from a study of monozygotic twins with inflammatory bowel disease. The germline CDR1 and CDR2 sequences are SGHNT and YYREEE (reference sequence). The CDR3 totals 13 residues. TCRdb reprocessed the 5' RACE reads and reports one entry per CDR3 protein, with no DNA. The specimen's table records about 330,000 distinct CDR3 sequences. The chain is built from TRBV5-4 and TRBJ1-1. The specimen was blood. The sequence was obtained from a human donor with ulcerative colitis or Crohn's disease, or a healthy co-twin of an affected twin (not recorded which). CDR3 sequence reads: CASSGWMDTEAFF.